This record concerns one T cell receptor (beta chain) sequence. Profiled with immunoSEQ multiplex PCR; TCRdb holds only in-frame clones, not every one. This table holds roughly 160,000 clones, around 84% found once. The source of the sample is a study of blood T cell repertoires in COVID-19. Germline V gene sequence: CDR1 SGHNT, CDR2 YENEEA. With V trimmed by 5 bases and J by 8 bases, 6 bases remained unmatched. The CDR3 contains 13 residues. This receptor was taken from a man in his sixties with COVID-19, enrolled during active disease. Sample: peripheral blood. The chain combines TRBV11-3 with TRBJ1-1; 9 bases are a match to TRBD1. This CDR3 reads CASSLAGTGEAFF. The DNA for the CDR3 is TGTGCCAGCAGCCTAGCAGGGACAGGGGAAGCTTTCTTT.